This T cell receptor beta chain was retrieved from a study of cytomegalovirus exposure and HLA in healthy donors. Notes on the study in general: Most TCR sequences were uncommon, yet certain public TCRs appeared in many donors. A later analysis found first-cohort TCR clusters tended to co-occur in the roughly 120 validation repertoires. Diagnosis of cytomegalovirus status made by the classifier reportedly showed high specificity and sensitivity.

Data came from immunoSEQ multiplex PCR; TCRdb stores just in-frame clones and leaves some out. The sample has approximately 160,000 clones; 70% to 90% are singletons. Between the trimmed V and J ends, which lost 4 bases and 4 bases, there was a span of 19 bases. Germline V gene data show CDR1 as MGHRA and CDR2 as YSYEKL. CDR3 length equals 16 residues. Notes on this clone: The target antigen is unknown.

The clonotype originates from a woman aged 18-35 years in good health and CMV-seronegative. Sample: PBMCs. The V gene is TRBV4-1, the J gene TRBJ1-1; possible D gene TRBD1, 5 bases. The CDR3 loop is CASSLWEGLRSTEAFF. Here the CDR3 DNA reads TGCGCCAGCAGCCTATGGGAGGGGCTGAGGAGCACTGAAGCTTTCTTT.